The present TCR beta chain was sequenced within a study of OX40 agonist ivuxolimab in advanced cancers. Across the whole study: The study enrolled dose-escalation patients with hepatocellular carcinoma, melanoma, renal cell or head and neck cancer.

Profiled with immunoSEQ multiplex PCR; TCRdb holds only in-frame clones, not every one. This table has 15,000 to 20,000 clones, less than 85% appearing once. The germline V gene encodes CDR1 MNHEY and CDR2 SVGAGI. V shed 0 bases, J shed 4 bases, and the junction held 6 bases outside the gene matches. The CDR3 covers 16 residues. This specimen consisted of CD4+ or CD8+ T cells sorted from blood, obtained in a trial of the OX40 agonist ivuxolimab. This TCR was sampled from an adult with an advanced solid tumor such as melanoma, head and neck, liver or kidney cancer. The gene calls are TRBV6-5 and TRBJ1-2; 9 bases line up with TRBD1. The CDR3 DNA follows: TGTGCCAGCAGTTACTCGAAGACAGGGGGAGGCTATGGCTACACCTTC. Amino acids: CASSYSKTGGGYGYTF.